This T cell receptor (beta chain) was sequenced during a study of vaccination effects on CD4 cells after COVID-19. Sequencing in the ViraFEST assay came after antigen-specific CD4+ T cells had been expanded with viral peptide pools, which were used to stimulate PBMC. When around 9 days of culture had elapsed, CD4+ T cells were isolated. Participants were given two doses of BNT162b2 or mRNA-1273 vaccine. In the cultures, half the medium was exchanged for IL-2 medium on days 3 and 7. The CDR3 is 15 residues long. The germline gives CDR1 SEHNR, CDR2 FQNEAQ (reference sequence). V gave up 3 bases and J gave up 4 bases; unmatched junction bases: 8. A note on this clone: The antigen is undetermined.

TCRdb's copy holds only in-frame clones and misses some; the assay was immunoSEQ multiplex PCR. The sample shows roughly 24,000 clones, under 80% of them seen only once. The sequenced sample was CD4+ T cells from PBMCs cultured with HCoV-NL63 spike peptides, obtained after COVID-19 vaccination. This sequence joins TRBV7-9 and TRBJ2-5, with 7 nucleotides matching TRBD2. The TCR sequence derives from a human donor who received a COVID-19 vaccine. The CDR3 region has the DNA TGTGCCAGCAGCTTCTTGGCGGGAGTGTCAGAGACCCAGTACTTC. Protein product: CASSFLAGVSETQYF.